This record covers a single T cell receptor (beta chain). This sample was included in a study of T cells expressing NK-cell markers. Study background: HCMV seropositivity marked most of the eight sequenced donors; one was seronegative.

Each CDR3 protein gets one entry in TCRdb, which reprocessed the 5' RACE reads and gives no DNA. The ten most abundant clones cover 6% to 8% of a sample with some 410,000 distinct CDR3 sequences. Germline V gene lookup returns CDR1 DFQATT and CDR2 SNEGSKA (reference sequence). The CDR3 is 14 amino acids. Sequences were obtained from blood T cells: a sorted CD56 or NKG2C T cell subset, CD4+ or CD8+ T cells, or bulk PBMC T cells (not recorded which). This clonotype was sampled from a woman between 18 and 69 years old in good health. The chain carries TRBV20-1 and TRBJ2-1; the TCRdb call, TRBD2, lacks DNA for checking. The CDR3 protein is CSARRASGRVEQFF.